This is a list of T cell receptor beta chains from one sample in a study of T cells in Graves' hyperthyroidism and ophthalmopathy. Via MiXCR, TCRdb re-called the multiplex PCR reads, giving one row per CDR3 protein. The top ten hold about 7% of the sample, which has some 560,000 distinct CDR3 sequences, approximately 15% seen once. The sequenced sample was blood. The receptors were sampled from a woman in her 30s with Graves' hyperthyroidism. Each CDR3 is given with its conserved first and last residue. Fields, in order: J gene, D gene, V gene, clone size, CDR3 DNA, CDR3 protein. A D gene is named only where the DNA matches it firmly. Size is omitted from some rows. Given values are once, few, many or a class for expanded clones.

J: TRBJ1-1; D: TRBD1; V: TRBV5-4; size: few; DNA: TGTGCCAGCAGCTTTTCAGGGGGGGGCACTGAAGCTTTCTTT; CDR3: CASSFSGGGTEAFF
J: TRBJ1-1; D: TRBD1; V: TRBV7-9; size: .; DNA: TGTGCCAGCAGCCGCGGGACAGCTATTAAGAACACTGAAGCTTTCTTT; CDR3: CASSRGTAIKNTEAFF
J: TRBJ1-2; D: .; V: TRBV28; size: many; DNA: TGTGCCAGCAGTTTAAAAGGTGACAGCTATGGCTACACCTTC; CDR3: CASSLKGDSYGYTF
J: TRBJ1-6; D: .; V: TRBV20-1; size: many; DNA: TGCAGTGCTAGAGTTAGGGGGAATAATTCACCCCTCCACTTT; CDR3: CSARVRGNNSPLHF
J: TRBJ2-3; D: TRBD2; V: TRBV20-1; size: many; DNA: TGCAGTGCTAGGGGTAGCGGGAGTGCAGATACGCAGTATTTT; CDR3: CSARGSGSADTQYF
J: TRBJ2-3; D: .; V: TRBV11-2; size: many; DNA: TGTGCCAGCAGCTTGGGTTCAGCTGATACGCAGTATTTT; CDR3: CASSLGSADTQYF
J: TRBJ1-1; D: .; V: TRBV20-1; size: many; DNA: TGCAGTGCTAGAGAGGGGACCGCGTGGAACACTGAAGCTTTCTTT; CDR3: CSAREGTAWNTEAFF
J: TRBJ2-1; D: .; V: TRBV6-1; size: many; DNA: TGTGCCAGCAGTGAAGCTGACAAATACAATGAGCAGTTCTTC; CDR3: CASSEADKYNEQFF
J: TRBJ2-5; D: .; V: TRBV6-2/TRBV6-3; size: many; DNA: TGTGCCAGCATCGGCAACTTCCAAGAGACCCAGTACTTC; CDR3: CASIGNFQETQYF
J: TRBJ2-5; D: TRBD2; V: TRBV9; size: few; DNA: TGTGCCAGCAGCCCCGGGACTAGCCGAGGAGAGACCCAGTACTTC; CDR3: CASSPGTSRGETQYF
J: TRBJ2-1; D: .; V: TRBV3-1; size: few; DNA: TGTGCCAGCAGCCAAATCCCTAGTCTAGAGCAGTTCTTC; CDR3: CASSQIPSLEQFF
J: TRBJ2-3; D: TRBD2; V: TRBV7-9; size: .; DNA: TGTGCCAGCAGCCCAGTCGGGGGGTCGGCAGATACGCAGTATTTT; CDR3: CASSPVGGSADTQYF
J: TRBJ2-7; D: TRBD2; V: TRBV27; size: few; DNA: TGTGCCAGCAGTCCGTTGGGGGAGGGCTCCTACGAGCAGTACTTC; CDR3: CASSPLGEGSYEQYF
J: TRBJ2-1; D: .; V: TRBV7-2; size: many; DNA: TGTGCCAGCAGCCCCCCTACCTCCCGTGAGCAGTTCTTC; CDR3: CASSPPTSREQFF
J: TRBJ1-2; D: .; V: TRBV15; size: .; DNA: TGTGCCACCAGCAGAGGCAGAGGGGGGTACGGCTACACCTTC; CDR3: CATSRGRGGYGYTF
J: TRBJ1-6; D: TRBD1; V: TRBV30; size: many; DNA: TGTGCCTGGAGTCCCCCCGGGACAGTTAATTCACCCCTCCACTTT; CDR3: CAWSPPGTVNSPLHF
J: TRBJ2-1; D: .; V: TRBV7-9; size: many; DNA: TGTGCCAGCAGCTTAGTAGGGACGCAACTCTACAATGAGCAGTTCTTC; CDR3: CASSLVGTQLYNEQFF
J: TRBJ2-7; D: .; V: TRBV4-1; size: .; DNA: TGCGCCAGCAGCTCCGGGGCTAGTACTACCTACGAGCAGTACTTC; CDR3: CASSSGASTTYEQYF
J: TRBJ2-2; D: .; V: TRBV19; size: .; DNA: TGTGCCAGTAGTATATCCTACAGGAGGAGACTAGTAGTCCACGTGAACACCGGGGAGCTGTTTTTT; CDR3: CASSISYRRRLVVHVNTGELFF
J: TRBJ2-1; D: TRBD2; V: TRBV6-2/TRBV6-3; size: few; DNA: TGTGCCAGCAGACGCCGGTATACTAGCGGCCCCTCCTACAATGAGCAGTTCTTC; CDR3: CASRRRYTSGPSYNEQFF
J: TRBJ2-7; D: .; V: TRBV6-1; size: .; DNA: TGTGCCAGCAGTCTTCCGGGCGGGCCCTCCTACGAGCAGTACTTC; CDR3: CASSLPGGPSYEQYF
J: TRBJ2-7; D: TRBD2; V: TRBV27; size: .; DNA: TGTGCCACCACCCGCCAGACTAGCGCCTACGAGCAGTACTTC; CDR3: CATTRQTSAYEQYF
J: TRBJ1-1; D: .; V: TRBV12-3/TRBV12-4; size: .; DNA: TGTGCCAGCAGCGGACGGGGGTTAACTGAAGCTTTCTTT; CDR3: CASSGRGLTEAFF
J: TRBJ2-7; D: .; V: TRBV6-1; size: many; DNA: TGTGCCAGCAGTGAGATCAGGTCCTACGAGCAGTACTTC; CDR3: CASSEIRSYEQYF
J: TRBJ2-7; D: .; V: TRBV28; size: many; DNA: TGTGCCAGCAGTCCCGAGTCAGGATTGGCCTACGAGCAGTACTTC; CDR3: CASSPESGLAYEQYF
J: TRBJ2-7; D: .; V: TRBV5-1; size: .; DNA: TGTGCCAGCAGCTCGTACCCGGACTACGAGCAGTACTTC; CDR3: CASSSYPDYEQYF
J: TRBJ2-1; D: .; V: TRBV7-2; size: many; DNA: TGTGCCAGCAGCTTAGCTAGCCCAAAGTACAATGAGCAGTTCTTC; CDR3: CASSLASPKYNEQFF
J: TRBJ2-7; D: TRBD1; V: TRBV28; size: many; DNA: TGTGCCAGCAGTTTAATCTGGGACAGGGTAAACGAGCAGTACTTC; CDR3: CASSLIWDRVNEQYF
J: TRBJ2-7; D: TRBD1; V: TRBV2; size: many; DNA: TGTGCCAGCAGTTATCCCTCCGAGGGGACAGGGAAATACGAGCAGTACTTC; CDR3: CASSYPSEGTGKYEQYF
J: TRBJ2-7; D: .; V: TRBV2; size: many; DNA: TGTGCCAGCAGTGGGAAAGACAGACCGTATTACGAGCAGTACTTC; CDR3: CASSGKDRPYYEQYF
J: TRBJ2-1; D: TRBD2; V: TRBV19; size: few; DNA: TGTGCCAGTAGTGTAGAGGAGGGACTAGCGGGTCTCAATGAGCAGTTCTTC; CDR3: CASSVEEGLAGLNEQFF
J: TRBJ1-2; D: TRBD1; V: TRBV5-1; size: many; DNA: TGCGCCAGCAGCTTGGGACAGGGATTAGGAGGCTACACCTTC; CDR3: CASSLGQGLGGYTF
J: TRBJ2-1; D: TRBD2; V: TRBV3-1; size: .; DNA: TGTGCCAGCAGCCTCGGGACTAGCGCCCTATACTACAATGAGCAGTTCTTC; CDR3: CASSLGTSALYYNEQFF
J: TRBJ2-7; D: .; V: TRBV11-3; size: many; DNA: TGTGCCAGCAGCCCTGGACCAGTAGCGGACTACGAGCAGTACTTC; CDR3: CASSPGPVADYEQYF
J: TRBJ1-2; D: .; V: TRBV28; size: few; DNA: TGTGCCAGCAGTTCCGGGGGTTTAGGCTACACCTTC; CDR3: CASSSGGLGYTF
J: TRBJ2-1; D: .; V: TRBV9; size: many; DNA: TGTGCCAGCAGCGTAGGACTAGGGAAGAATGAGCAGTTCTTC; CDR3: CASSVGLGKNEQFF
J: TRBJ2-7; D: .; V: TRBV12-3/TRBV12-4; size: many; DNA: TGTGCCAGCAGTTTCGTCGCGGCCGAGCAGTACTTC; CDR3: CASSFVAAEQYF
J: TRBJ2-2; D: TRBD2; V: TRBV7-6; size: few; DNA: TGTGCCAGCAGCTTACCGGGACTAGCGGGCCCGTTTGACACCGGGGAGCTGTTTTTT; CDR3: CASSLPGLAGPFDTGELFF
J: TRBJ2-5; D: .; V: TRBV7-8; size: many; DNA: TGTGCCAGCAGCTCCACAGGGTTCGTTATGGCCCAGTACTTC; CDR3: CASSSTGFVMAQYF
J: TRBJ2-1; D: .; V: TRBV9; size: many; DNA: TGTGCCAGCAGCGTAGGGGGGGAGTTCGCCTACAATGAGCAGTTCTTC; CDR3: CASSVGGEFAYNEQFF
J: TRBJ2-7; D: TRBD2; V: TRBV13; size: .; DNA: TGTGCCAGCAGCTTGGACGCTAGCGGGATGTATTACGAGCAGTACTTC; CDR3: CASSLDASGMYYEQYF
J: TRBJ1-3; D: .; V: TRBV6-2/TRBV6-3; size: .; DNA: TGTGCCAGCAGTCCTTTTGGCAGGGCTGGAGGAAACACCATATATTTT; CDR3: CASSPFGRAGGNTIYF
J: TRBJ2-7; D: TRBD1; V: TRBV7-9; size: few; DNA: TGTGCCAGCAGCCGACAGGGGGCCTTCTACGAGCAGTACTTC; CDR3: CASSRQGAFYEQYF
J: TRBJ2-3; D: .; V: TRBV7-2; size: .; DNA: TGCGCCAGCAGCCAAATAATTAGCTCCACAGATACGCAGTATTTT; CDR3: CASSQIISSTDTQYF